These 28 T cell receptor beta chains came from one sample sequenced in a study of CD8+ T cells in alopecia areata. The treatment is: oral pan-JAK inhibitor, 5-10 mg twice daily. TCR sequencing used cDNA made by reverse transcription of extracted RNA. This table comes from immunoSEQ multiplex PCR, and its TCRdb copy is limited to in-frame clones, with some not included. The sample lists about 220,000 clones, under 60% occurring once. Sequenced here: CD4+ T cells sorted from blood, sampled at week 4, from a patient treated with tofacitinib. Every receptor here comes from a human donor with alopecia areata.

This clone was found many times. The chain employs TRBV11-3 and TRBJ1-2, with 7 bases identical to TRBD1. J gave up 3 bases and V 3 bases, and 10 bases lay outside the gene matches. Germline CDR1 reads SGHNT; CDR2 reads YENEEA. The CDR3 has 16 amino acids. CDR3: CASSFSQGGGDYGYTF. CDR3 sequence (DNA): TGTGCCAGCAGCTTTTCACAAGGGGGCGGCGACTATGGCTACACCTTC.

This chain uses TRBV27 with TRBJ1-5; D is perhaps TRBD1 (6 bases). The CDR3 consists of 13 residues. Germline V gene lookup returns CDR1 MNHEY and CDR2 SMNVEV (reference sequence). Trimming left V 8 bases short and J 3 bases short, with 11 bases between. CDR3 sequence: CASGGHPNQPQHF. The CDR3 nucleotides are TGTGCCAGCGGGGGACACCCCAATCAGCCCCAGCATTTT.

The V and J genes are TRBV18 and TRBJ2-7; perhaps TRBD1 as D (6 bases). From germline, CDR1 is KGHSH and CDR2 LQKENI. The length of the CDR3 is 14 residues. Trimming cost V 3 bases and J 1 base, with 10 bases left between them. The DNA of the CDR3 is TGTGCCAGCTCACCTCAGGACAGTTCCTACGAGCAGTACTTC. Encoded protein: CASSPQDSSYEQYF.

This sequence joins TRBV29-1 and TRBJ1-5, with D possibly being TRBD1 (6 bases). The CDR3 has 15 amino acids. Per germline, CDR1 SQVTM and CDR2 ANQGSEA. Trimming shortened V by 7 bases and J by 4 bases, and 20 bases separated the two germline ends. Here the CDR3 reads CSAIGGGLGNQPQHF. CDR3 DNA: TGCAGCGCCATAGGGGGAGGGTTGGGAAATCAGCCCCAGCATTTT.

This clone was observed at least ten times. Here the CDR3 reads CASSQDLFRESEAFF. The CDR3 nucleotides read TGCGCCAGCAGCCAAGATCTGTTCCGAGAATCTGAAGCTTTCTTT. This rearrangement joins TRBV4-3 to TRBJ1-1; D unclear. Looked up from germline, CDR1 is LGHNA and CDR2 is YSLEER. With 0 bases removed from V and 6 bases from J, the gap between germline ends came to 14 bases. The CDR3 runs 15 residues.

The chain combines TRBV5-1 with TRBJ1-6; maybe TRBD1 (6 bases). The CDR3 is 14 amino acids. The V and J ends lost 8 bases and 5 bases respectively, with 14 bases between them. CDR1 is SGHRS, CDR2 YFSETQ, per germline. CDR3: CASAPGTNNSPLHF. The CDR3 DNA follows: TGCGCCAGTGCCCCAGGGACAAATAATTCACCCCTCCACTTT.

The V gene is TRBV15, the J gene TRBJ1-5; D unresolved. Germline V gives CDR1 LNHNV, CDR2 YYDKDF (reference sequence). The CDR3 runs 14 residues. The germline V and J ends were trimmed by 5 bases and 5 bases, with 13 bases remaining between them. In DNA form, the CDR3 reads TGTGCCACCAGCGGGTACGGACTCTATCAGCCCCAGCATTTT. Protein: CATSGYGLYQPQHF.

The V and J genes are TRBV5-6 and TRBJ1-1, with D maybe TRBD1 (5 bases). Germline V lookup: CDR1 SGHDT, CDR2 YYEEEE. V was shortened by 2 bases and J by 5 bases, with 13 bases between the two germline ends. The CDR3 is 14 residues long. CDR3 sequence reads: CASSFAQGGTEAFF. CDR3 sequence (DNA): TGTGCCAGCAGCTTTGCTCAGGGTGGTACTGAAGCTTTCTTT.

This chain uses TRBV29-1 with TRBJ1-2; a weak D match, TRBD1 (6 bases). CDR1 is SQVTM and CDR2 is ANQGSEA in the germline V gene. The CDR3 has 16 amino acids. The ends were cut back, 6 bases at V and 10 bases at J, with 30 bases in the middle. CDR3 coding DNA: TGCAGCGTCTACACCGGGACACTCCCCAGTACCTTCGTCTACACCTTC. This codes for CSVYTGTLPSTFVYTF.

The chain recombines TRBV2 with TRBJ1-2; D remains ambiguous. Germline V gene sequence: CDR1 SNHLY, CDR2 FYNNEI. V was shortened by 6 bases and J by 2 bases, with 4 bases between the two germline ends. CDR3 length equals 11 residues. This CDR3 is CASRVNYGYTF. DNA of the CDR3: TGTGCCAGCAGGGTAAACTATGGCTACACCTTC.

The chain recombines TRBV5-6 with TRBJ2-5; 8 nucleotides align to TRBD2. Germline V gene lookup returns CDR1 SGHDT and CDR2 YYEEEE. J gave up 4 bases and V 0 bases, and 5 bases lay outside the gene matches. CDR3 length: 15 amino acids. The CDR3 loop reads CASSLVGGGLETQYF. CDR3 sequence (DNA): TGTGCCAGCAGCTTGGTTGGCGGGGGGCTAGAGACCCAGTACTTC.

V gene TRBV10-3 combines with J gene TRBJ2-1; no reliable D call. Germline CDR1 is ENHRY and CDR2 is SYGVKD. CDR3 length: 13 amino acids. V was shortened by 6 bases and J by 9 bases, with 15 bases between the two germline ends. The CDR3 loop is CAIRGWVNTEQFF. DNA of the CDR3: TGTGCCATCAGGGGCTGGGTCAACACTGAGCAGTTCTTC.

This clone has only a few counts. This chain uses TRBV7-9 with TRBJ2-4; no clear D gene. The CDR3 sequence is 13 residues long. Trimming took 5 bases from V and 2 from J, leaving 7 bases between them. CDR1 SEHNR and CDR2 FQNEAQ come from the germline V gene (reference sequence). The DNA for the CDR3 is TGTGCCAGCAGCCATAATACCAAAAACATTCAGTACTTC. Protein: CASSHNTKNIQYF.

This clone was seen only a few times. The chain has TRBV27 and TRBJ1-2; the D is unclear. CDR1 and CDR2 from the germline V gene are MNHEY and SMNVEV (reference sequence). Trimming stripped 2 bases from V and 7 bases from J, with 14 bases between. This CDR3 spans 14 amino acids. DNA for the CDR3: TGTGCCAGCAGTTTAACGGCGGATATGGGTGGCTACACCTTC. Translating it yields CASSLTADMGGYTF.

V usage is TRBV5-1 and J usage is TRBJ2-1; 7 bases match TRBD1. The CDR3 is 14 residues long. Germline V lookup: CDR1 SGHRS, CDR2 YFSETQ. With V trimmed by 4 bases and J by 9 bases, 10 bases remained unmatched. CDR3 in amino acids: CASSPGGTNGEQFF. CDR3 DNA sequence: TGCGCCAGCAGCCCAGGGGGTACTAACGGTGAGCAGTTCTTC.

The chain links TRBV25-1 to TRBJ1-6; D unclear. The V gene's germline CDR1 is MGHDK and CDR2 SYGVNS. There are 14 residues in the CDR3. Trimming pared 3 bases from V and 3 bases from J, leaving 6 bases between. CDR3 DNA sequence: TGTGCCAGCAGTGAGATGCTCTATAATTCACCCCTCCACTTT. Its protein product is CASSEMLYNSPLHF.

CDR3 residues: CASSQWTGDGSPLHF. The CDR3, as DNA: TGCGCCAGCAGCCAGTGGACAGGGGACGGTTCACCCCTCCACTTT. This chain links TRBV4-3 with TRBJ1-6, with 9 bases that match TRBD1. Germline CDR1 and CDR2: LGHNA and YSLEER. J gave up 9 bases and V 3 bases, and 6 bases lay outside the gene matches. The CDR3 has 15 amino acids.

The DNA of the CDR3 is TGTGCCTCCCGCGGCGACATTAACACCGGGGAGCTGTTTTTT. This translates into CASRGDINTGELFF. V gene TRBV2 combines with J gene TRBJ2-2; no definite D call. The germline gives CDR1 SNHLY, CDR2 FYNNEI. The V end was cut by 11 bases, the J end by 2 bases, with 15 bases between. This CDR3 comprises 14 residues.

This chain links TRBV7-9 with TRBJ1-1; D is undetermined. CDR1 and CDR2 (germline): SEHNR, FQNEAQ (reference sequence). The CDR3 length is 14 residues. Between the trimmed V and J ends, which lost 1 base and 2 bases, there was a span of 8 bases. CDR3 in DNA: TGTGCCAGCAGCTTAGAAATAAGTAACACTGAAGCTTTCTTT. It is translated as CASSLEISNTEAFF. The entire variable domain, with the rest obtained from reference TRBV7-9 and TRBJ1-1, is as follows: DTGVSQNPRHKITKRGQNVTFRCDPISEHNRLYWYRQTLGQGPEFLTYFQNEAQLEKSRLLSDRFSAERPKGSFSTLEIQRTEQGDSAMYLCASSLEISNTEAFFGQGTRLTVV.

This chain connects TRBV15 to TRBJ1-5; D may be TRBD1 (6 bases). Germline lookup yields CDR1 LNHNV and CDR2 YYDKDF (reference sequence). The CDR3 length is 12 residues. The germline V and J ends were trimmed by 8 bases and 7 bases, with 12 bases remaining between them. The CDR3 nucleotides read TGTGCCACCTCAGGGGTCCGACAGCCCCAGCATTTT. Protein: CATSGVRQPQHF. Full variable domain (rest looked up from reference TRBV15 and TRBJ1-5): DAMVIQNPRYQVTQFGKPVTLSCSQTLNHNVMYWYQQKSSQAPKLLFHYYDKDFNNEADTPDNFQSRRPNTSFCFLDIRSPGLGDTAMYLCATSGVRQPQHFGDGTRLSIL.

This clone has a handful of counts. This chain joins TRBV19 and TRBJ1-2; tentative D call: TRBD1 (5 bases). V lost 4 bases and J 7 bases, leaving 16 bases between the germline ends. CDR1 and CDR2 from the germline V gene are LNHDA and SQIVND (reference sequence). CDR3 length: 14 residues. The CDR3 loop is CASSKSRQQGGYTF. CDR3 nucleotide sequence: TGTGCCAGTAGTAAGTCCCGGCAGCAGGGTGGCTACACCTTC.

The sample holds a few counts of this clone. V is TRBV9 and J is TRBJ2-2; possibly TRBD1 for D (6 bases). Trimming shortened V by 3 bases and J by 4 bases, and 16 bases separated the two germline ends. The CDR3 is 16 amino acids. In germline, CDR1 is SGDLS, CDR2 YYNGEE. CDR3 DNA sequence: TGTGCCAGCAGCGCCCCGCCCGGACAGATCACCGGGGAGCTGTTTTTT. Its protein product is CASSAPPGQITGELFF. Filled out from reference TRBV9 and TRBJ2-2, the complete variable domain reads DSGVTQTPKHLITATGQRVTLRCSPRSGDLSVYWYQQSLDQGLQFLIQYYNGEERAKGNILERFSAQQFPDLHSELNLSSLELGDSALYFCASSAPPGQITGELFFGEGSRLTVL.

The chain is built from TRBV30 and TRBJ1-6; TRBD1 aligns across 9 bases. CDR1 and CDR2 from the germline V gene are GTSNPN and SVGIG (reference sequence). The trim removed 1 base at V and 10 bases at J, leaving 8 bases unmatched. This CDR3 has 15 residues. The CDR3 DNA sequence: TGTGCCTGGAGTGACAGGGGGCTGATAGGATCACCCCTCCACTTT. This translates into CAWSDRGLIGSPLHF.

This chain connects TRBV27 to TRBJ1-1; D remains ambiguous. Trimming removed 5 bases at V and 0 bases at J, with 10 bases between. This CDR3 is built from 14 residues. Looked up from germline, CDR1 is MNHEY and CDR2 is SMNVEV (reference sequence). CDR3 amino acids: CASSETRLNTEAFF. The CDR3 region has the DNA TGTGCCAGCAGTGAGACGAGATTGAACACTGAAGCTTTCTTT.

This clone was counted only a few times. The rearrangement joins TRBV6-5 to TRBJ1-2, with TRBD1 matching over 8 bases. The CDR3 length is 16 residues. Germline V lookup: CDR1 MNHEY, CDR2 SVGAGI. Trimming at V came to 0 bases and at J to 4 bases, leaving 7 bases not matched to a gene. In DNA form, the CDR3 reads TGTGCCAGCAGTTACTCGAATACAGGGACAGGCTATGGCTACACCTTC. The encoded protein is CASSYSNTGTGYGYTF.

This rearrangement joins TRBV11-2 to TRBJ2-7, with D possibly matching TRBD1 (5 bases). CDR3 length: 15 amino acids. Germline assignment: CDR1 SGHAT and CDR2 FQNNGV. Between the trimmed V and J ends, which lost 1 base and 2 bases, there was a span of 12 bases. CDR3: CASSLVSTGAYEQYF. CDR3 DNA sequence: TGTGCCAGCAGCTTAGTCAGCACAGGTGCCTACGAGCAGTACTTC.

The chain links TRBV2 to TRBJ2-7, with D uncertain. Germline V gene sequence: CDR1 SNHLY, CDR2 FYNNEI. The CDR3 length is 11 residues. Trimming took off 6 bases at V and 3 bases at J, with 6 bases between the two ends. CDR3 DNA sequence: TGTGCCAGCAGACAAATCTACGAGCAGTACTTC. Translating gives CASRQIYEQYF.

This chain joins TRBV29-1 and TRBJ1-1; TRBD1 agrees at 7 bases. This CDR3 spans 14 amino acids. Germline CDR1 and CDR2: SQVTM and ANQGSEA. The ends lost 3 bases at V and 0 bases at J; junction bases unmatched: 4. CDR3 protein: CSVEGQRLNTEAFF. CDR3 bases: TGCAGCGTTGAGGGACAGAGATTGAACACTGAAGCTTTCTTT.